These 26 T cell receptor beta chains came from one sample sequenced in a study of OX40 agonist ivuxolimab in advanced cancers. Sequencing was performed with immunoSEQ multiplex PCR; in TCRdb, only in-frame clones are kept and a portion is missing. The repertoire holds 65,000 to 95,000 clones, approximately 85% seen once, with over 3% in the top ten. The sequences come from CD4+ or CD8+ T cells sorted from blood, collected in a trial of the OX40 agonist ivuxolimab. Source of these receptors: an adult with an advanced solid tumor such as melanoma, head and neck, liver or kidney cancer.

The V and J genes are TRBV6-6 and TRBJ1-6, with a tentative D call TRBD1 (5 bases). V lost 2 bases and J lost 7, with 6 bases in between. CDR1 is MNHNY, CDR2 SVGAGI, per germline (reference sequence). The CDR3 has 13 amino acids. CDR3 region: CASSYQGNSPLHF. The DNA for the CDR3 is TGTGCCAGCAGTTACCAGGGAAATTCACCCCTCCACTTT.

This rearrangement joins TRBV7-2 to TRBJ2-1; unclear D gene. Per germline, CDR1 SGHTA and CDR2 FQGNSA. The germline V and J ends were trimmed by 6 bases and 5 bases, with 14 bases remaining between them. This CDR3 has 14 residues. The chain's CDR3 is CASRTYGSHNEQFF. Here the CDR3 DNA reads TGTGCCAGCAGGACCTACGGTTCCCACAATGAGCAGTTCTTC.

This sequence joins TRBV28 and TRBJ2-6; 8 positions agree with TRBD1. With 4 bases clipped from V and 0 bases from J, the junction kept 8 bases outside the gene matches. CDR1 and CDR2 (germline): MDHEN, SYDVKM. This CDR3 is 18 amino acids long. CDR3 amino acids: CASSSPGQAYSGANVLTF. CDR3 nucleotide sequence: TGTGCCAGCAGTTCGCCGGGACAGGCTTACTCTGGGGCCAACGTCCTGACTTTC. Complete variable domain (other parts from reference TRBV28 and TRBJ2-6): DVKVTQSSRYLVKRTGEKVFLECVQDMDHENMFWYRQDPGLGLRLIYFSYDVKMKEKGDIPEGYSVSREKKERFSLILESASTNQTSMYLCASSSPGQAYSGANVLTFGAGSRLTVL.

This rearrangement joins TRBV27 to TRBJ2-7, with 8 bases lining up with TRBD1. V trimming: 6 bases; J trimming: 1 base; junction bases outside the gene matches: 8. This CDR3 has 15 amino acids. Germline lookup yields CDR1 MNHEY and CDR2 SMNVEV (reference sequence). Written as DNA, the CDR3 is TGTGCCAGCAGCCCCGGACAGGGAAGGTCCTACGAGCAGTACTTC. It translates to CASSPGQGRSYEQYF.

J is TRBJ1-5 and V is TRBV2; 12 nucleotides match TRBD1. Germline lookup yields CDR1 SNHLY and CDR2 FYNNEI. The V gene end was trimmed by 6 bases and the J gene end by 6 bases; junction bases not matched to a gene: 3. There are 14 residues in the CDR3. CDR3 region: CASRGQGAAQPQHF. The CDR3 nucleotides read TGTGCCAGCAGGGGACAGGGGGCGGCTCAGCCCCAGCATTTT. The whole variable domain, remainder taken from reference TRBV2 and TRBJ1-5, is EPEVTQTPSHQVTQMGQEVILRCVPISNHLYFYWYRQILGQKVEFLVSFYNNEISEKSEIFDDQFSVERPDGSNFTLKIRSTKLEDSAMYFCASRGQGAAQPQHFGDGTRLSIL.

V is TRBV7-9 and J is TRBJ2-1, with D perhaps matching TRBD1 (5 bases). CDR1 is SEHNR, CDR2 FQNEAQ, per germline (reference sequence). The CDR3 spans 15 residues. V shed 5 bases and J shed 5 bases, with 16 bases lying between them. The CDR3 coding sequence is TGTGCCAGCAGCCTAGGACATAGTGCCGACAATGAGCAGTTCTTC. This sequence encodes CASSLGHSADNEQFF. The whole variable domain, filled in from reference TRBV7-9 and TRBJ2-1, reads DTGVSQNPRHKITKRGQNVTFRCDPISEHNRLYWYRQTLGQGPEFLTYFQNEAQLEKSRLLSDRFSAERPKGSFSTLEIQRTEQGDSAMYLCASSLGHSADNEQFFGPGTRLTVL.

The chain has TRBV18 and TRBJ2-3; 11 bases are shared with TRBD1. CDR3 length equals 18 residues. Losses at the gene ends were 3 bases for V and 4 bases for J; bases not matched to a gene: 12. The germline V gene has CDR1 KGHSH and CDR2 LQKENI. The CDR3: CASSPFPGQGVSADTQYF. The CDR3 bases are TGTGCCAGCTCACCTTTTCCGGGACAGGGGGTTAGTGCAGATACGCAGTATTTT.

The chain carries TRBV21-1 and TRBJ2-3; the DNA was not compared with TRBD2, the D call given in the table. TRBV21-1 has pseudogene status. The CDR3 contains 16 residues. CDR3 region: CASSKKPGLAGDTQYF. DNA for the CDR3: TGTGCCAGCAGCAAAAAGCCGGGACTAGCGGGAGATACGCAGTATTTT.

Comment on this clone: Sequence at one end of the junction differs from germline and may be a read error. The CDR3 DNA sequence: TGTGCCAGCAGTGACTCAGGGGGCTACGAGCAGTACTTC. Amino acid sequence: CASSDSGGYEQYF. The chain employs TRBV6-5 and TRBJ2-7, with 7 bases that match TRBD1. The CDR3 is 13 residues long. Germline CDR1 and CDR2: MNHEY and SVGAGI.

This clone has a single count. The chain joins TRBV7-8 to TRBJ2-7, with D hard to call. The CDR3 loop spans 12 amino acids. V was shortened by 2 bases and J by 2 bases, with 4 bases between the two germline ends. The germline gives CDR1 SGHVS, CDR2 FQNEAQ. Written as DNA, the CDR3 is TGTGCCAGCAGCTTAAGGGCCTACGAGCAGTACTTC. It translates to CASSLRAYEQYF.

This chain connects TRBV30 to TRBJ2-5; D ambiguous. Per the germline V gene, CDR1 is GTSNPN and CDR2 is SVGIG (reference sequence). V shed 4 bases and J shed 1 base, with 4 bases lying between them. This CDR3 contains 11 residues. The CDR3 sequence: CAWTVQETQYF. The DNA for the CDR3 is TGTGCCTGGACAGTCCAAGAGACCCAGTACTTC.

This clone showed up just once. V and J are TRBV28 and TRBJ2-1; a possible D gene is TRBD1 (5 bases). From germline, CDR1 is MDHEN and CDR2 SYDVKM. V lost 6 bases, J lost 7 bases, and 25 bases lay in between. CDR3 size: 17 residues. The CDR3 protein is CASRLTAGATWMNEQFF. CDR3 in DNA: TGTGCCAGCAGATTGACAGCCGGCGCAACCTGGATGAATGAGCAGTTCTTC.

The V gene is TRBV7-3, the J gene TRBJ2-3, with D maybe TRBD1 (6 bases). The CDR3 covers 15 residues. Trimming left V 3 bases short and J 3 bases short, with 13 bases between. CDR1 and CDR2 (germline): SGHTA, FQGTGA. The CDR3 spells CASSLTTGSTDTQYF. The CDR3 DNA reads as TGTGCCAGCAGCTTGACTACAGGGAGTACAGATACGCAGTATTTT.

The chain links TRBV7-9 to TRBJ2-1; D remains unclear. With 8 bases removed from V and 9 bases from J, the gap between germline ends came to 17 bases. CDR1 SEHNR and CDR2 FQNEAQ come from the germline V gene (reference sequence). This CDR3 has 13 residues. This chain's CDR3 is CASGQAGPSEQFF. The CDR3 DNA sequence: TGTGCCAGCGGCCAAGCCGGCCCCAGTGAGCAGTTCTTC.

This chain joins TRBV19 and TRBJ2-7; 7 bases match TRBD1. Trimming at V came to 1 base and at J to 3 bases, leaving 6 bases not matched to a gene. Germline assignment: CDR1 LNHDA and CDR2 SQIVND (reference sequence). This CDR3 has 15 amino acids. The CDR3 DNA follows: TGTGCCAGTAGTATAGGGGCAGGGGGTTACTACGAGCAGTACTTC. It encodes CASSIGAGGYYEQYF.

The genes are TRBV30 and TRBJ2-7; D is unclear. V was pared by 3 bases and J by 4 bases, with 10 bases between. CDR3 length: 12 amino acids. Germline CDR1 reads GTSNPN; CDR2 reads SVGIG (reference sequence). This CDR3 reads CAWRHPGYEQYF. The CDR3 DNA is TGTGCCTGGAGGCACCCAGGATACGAGCAGTACTTC.

The rearrangement uses TRBV5-1 and TRBJ1-1; D may be TRBD1 (5 bases). CDR3 size: 14 residues. Germline CDR1 and CDR2: SGHRS and YFSETQ. Trimming left V 4 bases short and J 6 bases short, with 16 bases between. The CDR3 loop is CASSGSARASEAFF. The CDR3, as DNA: TGCGCCAGCAGCGGGTCGGCCAGGGCTTCTGAAGCTTTCTTT.

V and J are TRBV6-6 and TRBJ2-7, with unresolved D. The CDR3 is 11 residues long. V lost 6 bases to trimming and J lost 7 bases, with 10 bases between them. Germline CDR1 reads MNHNY; CDR2 reads SVGAGI (reference sequence). The CDR3 DNA is TGTGCCAGCAGCCCCTCTTGGGAGCAGTACTTC. Protein sequence: CASSPSWEQYF.

This chain connects TRBV5-1 to TRBJ2-1; TRBD2 is a possible D gene (6 bases). V lost 6 bases and J lost 0, with 16 bases in between. From germline, CDR1 is SGHRS and CDR2 YFSETQ. This CDR3 is 16 amino acids long. The CDR3 DNA is TGCGCCAGCAAGGTGGGAGGAGCTTACTCCTACAATGAGCAGTTCTTC. It specifies CASKVGGAYSYNEQFF. The entire variable domain, with the rest obtained from reference TRBV5-1 and TRBJ2-1, is as follows: KAGVTQTPRYLIKTRGQQVTLSCSPISGHRSVSWYQQTPGQGLQFLFEYFSETQRNKGNFPGRFSGRQFSNSRSEMNVSTLELGDSALYLCASKVGGAYSYNEQFFGPGTRLTVL.

The V and J genes are TRBV28 and TRBJ1-1; the D is unclear. CDR1 MDHEN and CDR2 SYDVKM come from the germline V gene. The CDR3 is 14 residues long. Trimming removed 6 bases from V and 7 bases from J, with 18 bases in between. CDR3 in DNA: TGTGCCAGCAGATTGCCGTCATCTCGCGGTGAAGCTTTCTTT. As protein: CASRLPSSRGEAFF.

This clone was counted at least ten times. The CDR3 sequence: CASIRTGISGNTIYF. In nucleotides, the CDR3 is TGTGCCAGTATCCGGACAGGGATCTCTGGAAACACCATATATTTT. The chain combines TRBV19 with TRBJ1-3, with TRBD1 matching 8 bases. With V trimmed by 7 bases and J by 0 bases, 5 bases remained unmatched. CDR3 size: 15 residues. Germline CDR1 LNHDA, CDR2 SQIVND (reference sequence).

V gene TRBV10-3 combines with J gene TRBJ1-2, with a possible D match to TRBD1 (5 bases). V was cut by 4 bases and J by 4 bases, with 7 bases left in between. The CDR3 sequence is 12 residues long. Germline V lookup: CDR1 ENHRY, CDR2 SYGVKD. For the CDR3, the DNA is TGTGCCATCAGTGTTACAGGCTATGGCTACACCTTC. It specifies CAISVTGYGYTF.

The chain employs TRBV4-3 and TRBJ1-1; 7 bases agree with TRBD1. Trimming removed 0 bases from V and 0 bases from J; junction bases left unmatched: 4. Germline lookup yields CDR1 LGHNA and CDR2 YSLEER. This CDR3 comprises 16 residues. The CDR3 region has the DNA TGCGCCAGCAGCCAAGATTTGGGACAGATGAACACTGAAGCTTTCTTT. Translated: CASSQDLGQMNTEAFF.

This clone appeared a few times. V is TRBV5-4 and J is TRBJ2-5, with 10 bases that match TRBD1. The germline gives CDR1 SGHNT, CDR2 YYREEE (reference sequence). Trimming removed 5 bases from V and 5 bases from J; junction bases left unmatched: 6. The CDR3 is made up of 14 amino acids. CDR3 protein: CASSNDRGRETQYF. The CDR3 coding sequence is TGTGCCAGCAGTAATGACAGGGGGCGCGAGACCCAGTACTTC.

V is TRBV11-2 and J is TRBJ2-7; 9 bases fit TRBD1. CDR3 length: 15 residues. V shed 0 bases, J shed 3 bases, and the junction held 3 bases outside the gene matches. Germline CDR1 is SGHAT and CDR2 is FQNNGV. CDR3 in DNA: TGTGCCAGCAGCTTAGAGGGGACAGGGTACTACGAGCAGTACTTC. Translation gives CASSLEGTGYYEQYF.

V usage is TRBV18 and J usage is TRBJ1-1, with unresolved D. Trimming removed 3 bases at V and 5 bases at J, with 19 bases between. The CDR3 totals 16 residues. From germline, CDR1 is KGHSH and CDR2 LQKENI. This CDR3 reads CASSPLFIRGPTEAFF. The CDR3 DNA is TGTGCCAGCTCACCCCTCTTTATCCGGGGTCCGACTGAAGCTTTCTTT.